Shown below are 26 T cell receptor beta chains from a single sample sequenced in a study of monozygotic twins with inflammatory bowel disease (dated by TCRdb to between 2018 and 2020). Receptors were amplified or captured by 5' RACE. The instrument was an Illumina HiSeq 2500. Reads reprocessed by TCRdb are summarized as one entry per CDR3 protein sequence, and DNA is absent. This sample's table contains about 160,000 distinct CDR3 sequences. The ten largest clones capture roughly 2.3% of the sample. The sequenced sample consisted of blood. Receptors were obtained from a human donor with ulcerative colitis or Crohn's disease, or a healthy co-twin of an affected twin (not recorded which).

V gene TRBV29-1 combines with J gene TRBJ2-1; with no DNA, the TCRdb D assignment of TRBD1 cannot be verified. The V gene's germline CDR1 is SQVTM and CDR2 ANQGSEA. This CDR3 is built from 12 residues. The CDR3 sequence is CSAPPFSGEQFF.

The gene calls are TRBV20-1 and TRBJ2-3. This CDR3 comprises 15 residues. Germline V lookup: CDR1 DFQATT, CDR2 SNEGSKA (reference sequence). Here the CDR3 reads CSARDRGGSTDTQYF.

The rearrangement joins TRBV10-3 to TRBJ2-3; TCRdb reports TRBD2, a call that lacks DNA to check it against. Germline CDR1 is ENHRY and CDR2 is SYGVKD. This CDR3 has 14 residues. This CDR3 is CAISPDYITDTQYF.

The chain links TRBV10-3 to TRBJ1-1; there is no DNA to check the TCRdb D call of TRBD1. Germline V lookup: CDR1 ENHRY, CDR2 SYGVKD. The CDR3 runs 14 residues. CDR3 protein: CAINAGQVNTEAFF.

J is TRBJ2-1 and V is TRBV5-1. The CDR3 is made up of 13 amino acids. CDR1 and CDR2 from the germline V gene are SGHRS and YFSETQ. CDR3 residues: CASSIDSYNEQFF.

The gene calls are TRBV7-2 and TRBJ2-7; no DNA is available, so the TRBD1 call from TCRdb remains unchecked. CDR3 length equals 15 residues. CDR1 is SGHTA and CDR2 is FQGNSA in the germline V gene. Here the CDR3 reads CASSLAGQGIYEQYF.

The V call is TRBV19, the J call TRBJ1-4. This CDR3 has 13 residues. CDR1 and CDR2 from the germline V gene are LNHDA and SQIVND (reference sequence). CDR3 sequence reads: CASSPSVPEKLFF.

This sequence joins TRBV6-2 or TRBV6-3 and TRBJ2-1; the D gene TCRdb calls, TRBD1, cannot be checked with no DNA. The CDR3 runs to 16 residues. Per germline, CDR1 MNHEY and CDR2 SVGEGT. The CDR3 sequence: CASSYVAEGRGSEQFF.

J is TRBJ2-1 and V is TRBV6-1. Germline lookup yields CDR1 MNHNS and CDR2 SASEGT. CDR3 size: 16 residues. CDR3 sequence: CASSSLTLSSYNEQFF.

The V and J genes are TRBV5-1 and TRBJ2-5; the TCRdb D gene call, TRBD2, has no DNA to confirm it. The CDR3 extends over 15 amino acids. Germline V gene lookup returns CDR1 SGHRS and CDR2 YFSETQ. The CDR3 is CASSFGAGLQETQYF. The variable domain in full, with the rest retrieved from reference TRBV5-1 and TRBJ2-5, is KAGVTQTPRYLIKTRGQQVTLSCSPISGHRSVSWYQQTPGQGLQFLFEYFSETQRNKGNFPGRFSGRQFSNSRSEMNVSTLELGDSALYLCASSFGAGLQETQYFGPGTRLLVL.

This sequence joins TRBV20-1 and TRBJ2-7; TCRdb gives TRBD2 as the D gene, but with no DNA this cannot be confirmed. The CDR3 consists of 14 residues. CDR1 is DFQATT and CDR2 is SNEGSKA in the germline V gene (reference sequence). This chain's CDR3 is CSAWTSGRDYEQYF.

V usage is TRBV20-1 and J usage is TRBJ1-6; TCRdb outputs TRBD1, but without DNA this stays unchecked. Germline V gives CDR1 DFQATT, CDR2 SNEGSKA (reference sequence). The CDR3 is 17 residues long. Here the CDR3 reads CSTRDHEQGIDNSPLHF.

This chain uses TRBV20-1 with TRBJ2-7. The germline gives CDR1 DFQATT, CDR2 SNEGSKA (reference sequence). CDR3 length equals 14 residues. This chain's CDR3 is CSASASNGFNEQYF.

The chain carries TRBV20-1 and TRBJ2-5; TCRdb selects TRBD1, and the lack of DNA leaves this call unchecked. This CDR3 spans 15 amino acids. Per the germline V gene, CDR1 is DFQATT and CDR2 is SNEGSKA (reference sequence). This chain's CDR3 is CSAPHPQGDQETQYF.

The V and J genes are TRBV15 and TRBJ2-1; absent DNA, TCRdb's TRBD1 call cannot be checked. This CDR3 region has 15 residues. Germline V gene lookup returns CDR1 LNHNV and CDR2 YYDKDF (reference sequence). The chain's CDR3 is CATSREGGDHLSQFF.

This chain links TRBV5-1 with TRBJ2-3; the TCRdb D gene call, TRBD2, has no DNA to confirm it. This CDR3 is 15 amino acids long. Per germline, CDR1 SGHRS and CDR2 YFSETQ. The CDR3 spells CASTLTSGVGDTQYF.

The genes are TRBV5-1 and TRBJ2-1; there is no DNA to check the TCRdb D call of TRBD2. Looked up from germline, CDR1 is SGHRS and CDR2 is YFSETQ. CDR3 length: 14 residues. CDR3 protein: CASSSGGAYNEQFF.

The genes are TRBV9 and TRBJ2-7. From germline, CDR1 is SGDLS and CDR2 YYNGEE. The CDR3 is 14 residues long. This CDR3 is CASSIDSQHYEQYF.

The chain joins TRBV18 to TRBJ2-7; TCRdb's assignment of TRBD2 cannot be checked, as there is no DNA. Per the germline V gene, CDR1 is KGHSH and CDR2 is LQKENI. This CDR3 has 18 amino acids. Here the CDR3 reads CASSPSPRGLAEDYEQYF.

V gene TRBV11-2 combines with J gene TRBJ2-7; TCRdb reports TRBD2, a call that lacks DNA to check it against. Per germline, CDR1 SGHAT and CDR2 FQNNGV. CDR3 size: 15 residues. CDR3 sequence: CASSLDTTSGHEQYF.

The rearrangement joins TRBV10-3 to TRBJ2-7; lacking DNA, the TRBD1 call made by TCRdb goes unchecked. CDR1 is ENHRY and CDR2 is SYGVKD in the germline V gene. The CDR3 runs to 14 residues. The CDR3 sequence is CAISGDFGAGSQYF.

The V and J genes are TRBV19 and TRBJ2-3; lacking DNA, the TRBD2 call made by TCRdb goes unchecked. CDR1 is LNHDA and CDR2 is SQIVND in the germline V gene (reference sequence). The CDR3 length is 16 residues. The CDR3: CASTPFSGGRTDTQYF.

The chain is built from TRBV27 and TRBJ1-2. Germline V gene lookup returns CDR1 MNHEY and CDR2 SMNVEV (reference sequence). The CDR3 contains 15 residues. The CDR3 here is CASRLGGQHIYGYTF.

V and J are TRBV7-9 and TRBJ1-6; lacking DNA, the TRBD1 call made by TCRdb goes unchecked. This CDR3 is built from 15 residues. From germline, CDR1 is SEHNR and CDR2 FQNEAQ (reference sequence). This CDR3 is CASSPSTGEGSPLHF.

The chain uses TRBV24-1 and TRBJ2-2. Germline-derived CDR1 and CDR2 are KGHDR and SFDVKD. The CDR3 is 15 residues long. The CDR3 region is CATSDPRSGFGELFF.

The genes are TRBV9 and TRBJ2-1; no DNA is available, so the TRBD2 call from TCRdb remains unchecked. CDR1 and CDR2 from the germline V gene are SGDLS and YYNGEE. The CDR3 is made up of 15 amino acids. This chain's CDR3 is CASSIGAGAYNEQFF.